This T cell receptor beta chain was captured by sequencing in a study of blood T cell repertoires in COVID-19. Trimming took off 5 bases at V and 2 bases at J, with 7 bases between the two ends. This CDR3 contains 12 residues. Germline assignment: CDR1 KGHSH and CDR2 LQKENI. The method was immunoSEQ multiplex PCR; TCRdb's version includes in-frame clones alone and lacks a portion of them. The sample has about 43,000 clones, about 87% seen once; the top ten hold 15% to 17%. The genes are TRBV18 and TRBJ2-7; D is ambiguous. Sequences were obtained from peripheral blood. The sequence was obtained from a man in his sixties with active COVID-19. CDR3 DNA sequence: TGTGCCAGCTCAGGTCCTACCTACGAGCAGTACTTC. It specifies CASSGPTYEQYF.